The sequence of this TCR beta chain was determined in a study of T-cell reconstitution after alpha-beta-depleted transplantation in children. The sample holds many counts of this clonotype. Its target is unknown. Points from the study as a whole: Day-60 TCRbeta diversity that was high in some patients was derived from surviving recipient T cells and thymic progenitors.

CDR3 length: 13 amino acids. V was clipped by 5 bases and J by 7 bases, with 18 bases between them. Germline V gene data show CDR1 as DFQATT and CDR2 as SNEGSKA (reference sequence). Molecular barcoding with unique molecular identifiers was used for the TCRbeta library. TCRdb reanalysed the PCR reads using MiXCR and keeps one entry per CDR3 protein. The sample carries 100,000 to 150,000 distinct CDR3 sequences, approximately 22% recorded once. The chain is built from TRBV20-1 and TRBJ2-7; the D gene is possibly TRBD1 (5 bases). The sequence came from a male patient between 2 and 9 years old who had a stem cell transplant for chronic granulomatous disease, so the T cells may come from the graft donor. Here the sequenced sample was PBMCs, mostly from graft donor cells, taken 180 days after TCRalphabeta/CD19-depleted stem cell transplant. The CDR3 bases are TGCAGTGCTCCCGTCCAGGGATACGGGGAGCAGTACTTC. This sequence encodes CSAPVQGYGEQYF.